These T cell receptor beta chains were read from a single sample in a study of T cell repertoires in ileal Crohn's disease. TCRdb keeps only in-frame clones here, not all; method: immunoSEQ multiplex PCR. The sample consists of around 6,700 clones, roughly 77% of them appearing once. Sequencing used ileal tissue. These receptors came from an adult with Crohn's disease. The CDR3 runs from the conserved cysteine through the conserved F or W. A D gene is named only where the DNA matches it firmly. Some rows have no size entry. The others give once, few or many, or a class for an expanded clone.

j_call clone_size d_call v_call cdr3_aa cdr3_nt
TRBJ2-1 - - TRBV10-2 CASRWGPGDEQFF TGCGCCAGTAGGTGGGGGCCCGGAGATGAGCAGTTCTTC
TRBJ1-2 - TRBD1 TRBV28 CASSLSRGRSGYTF TGTGCCAGCAGTTTATCCAGGGGGCGATCTGGCTACACCTTC
TRBJ2-6 - - TRBV5-1 CASSLDRLAGANVLTF TGCGCCAGCAGCTTAGATCGACTGGCCGGGGCCAACGTCCTGACTTTC
TRBJ2-3 - TRBD2 TRBV7-9 CASRGLAGDTQYF TGTGCCAGCAGGGGACTAGCGGGAGATACGCAGTATTTT
TRBJ1-1 few TRBD1 TRBV6-6 CASSAGQGGLVAFF TGTGCCAGCAGCGCCGGACAGGGGGGACTCGTAGCTTTCTTT
TRBJ1-2 - TRBD1 TRBV19 CASSPGGRGQKGYTF TGTGCCAGTAGCCCCGGGGGCAGGGGGCAAAAAGGCTACACCTTC
TRBJ1-1 - - TRBV11-3 CASSLVLSTEAFF TGTGCCAGCAGCTTAGTTTTGAGCACTGAAGCTTTCTTT
TRBJ2-1 few - TRBV6-5 CASIKTGSREQFF TGTGCCAGCATCAAGACAGGTTCGCGTGAGCAGTTCTTC
TRBJ1-1 - - TRBV18 CASSDQGNTEAFF TGTGCCAGCTCGGACCAGGGGAACACTGAAGCTTTCTTT
TRBJ1-4 once - TRBV18 CASSPGTLWEKLFF TGTGCCAGCTCACCCGGGACACTTTGGGAAAAACTGTTTTTT
TRBJ2-7 - - TRBV19 CASSIGQDSYEQYF TGTGCCAGTAGTATAGGGCAGGACTCCTACGAGCAGTACTTC
TRBJ2-3 - - TRBV9 CASSVGWGTLGTDTQYF TGTGCCAGCAGCGTTGGTTGGGGGACTCTTGGGACAGATACGCAGTATTTT
TRBJ2-5 - TRBD2 TRBV7-2 CASRIGTSGSETQYF TGTGCCAGCAGGATAGGGACTAGCGGGAGTGAGACCCAGTACTTC
TRBJ1-1 - - TRBV5-6 CASSPRRGDTEAFF TGTGCCAGCAGCCCGCGTCGGGGGGACACTGAAGCTTTCTTT
TRBJ1-2 - - TRBV10-2 CASSDPYYGYTF TGCGCCAGCAGTGACCCCTACTATGGCTACACCTTC